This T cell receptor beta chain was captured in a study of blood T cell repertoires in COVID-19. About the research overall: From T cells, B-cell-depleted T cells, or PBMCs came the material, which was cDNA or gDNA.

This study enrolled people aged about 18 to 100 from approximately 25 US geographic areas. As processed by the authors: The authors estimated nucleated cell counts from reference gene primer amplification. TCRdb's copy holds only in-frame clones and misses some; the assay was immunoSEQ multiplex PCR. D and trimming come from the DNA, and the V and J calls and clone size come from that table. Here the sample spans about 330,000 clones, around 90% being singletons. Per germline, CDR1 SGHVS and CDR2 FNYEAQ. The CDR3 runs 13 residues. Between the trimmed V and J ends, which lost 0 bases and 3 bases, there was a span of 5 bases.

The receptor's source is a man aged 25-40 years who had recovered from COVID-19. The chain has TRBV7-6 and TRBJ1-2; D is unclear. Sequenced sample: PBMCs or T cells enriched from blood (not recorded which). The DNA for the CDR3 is TGTGCCAGCAGCTTAGCTGGGCACTATGGCTACACCTTC. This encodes CASSLAGHYGYTF. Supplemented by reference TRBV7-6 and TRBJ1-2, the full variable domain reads GAGVSQSPRYKVTKRGQDVALRCDPISGHVSLYWYRQALGQGPEFLTYFNYEAQQDKSGLPNDRFSAERPEGSISTLTIQRTEQRDSAMYRCASSLAGHYGYTFGSGTRLTVV.